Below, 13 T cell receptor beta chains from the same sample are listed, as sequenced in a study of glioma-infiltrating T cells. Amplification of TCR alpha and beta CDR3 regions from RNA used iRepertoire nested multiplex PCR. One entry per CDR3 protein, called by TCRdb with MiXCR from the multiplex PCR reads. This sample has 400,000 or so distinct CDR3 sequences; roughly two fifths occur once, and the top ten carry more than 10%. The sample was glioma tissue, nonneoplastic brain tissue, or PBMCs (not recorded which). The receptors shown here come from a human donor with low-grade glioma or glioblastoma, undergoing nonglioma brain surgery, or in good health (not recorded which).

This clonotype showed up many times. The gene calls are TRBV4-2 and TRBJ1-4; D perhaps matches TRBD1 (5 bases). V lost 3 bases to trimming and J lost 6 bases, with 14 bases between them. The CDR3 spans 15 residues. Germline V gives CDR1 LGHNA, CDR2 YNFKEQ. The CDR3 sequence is CASSQERGRYEKLFF. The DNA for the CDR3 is TGTGCCAGCAGCCAGGAGAGGGGACGGTATGAAAAACTGTTTTTT.

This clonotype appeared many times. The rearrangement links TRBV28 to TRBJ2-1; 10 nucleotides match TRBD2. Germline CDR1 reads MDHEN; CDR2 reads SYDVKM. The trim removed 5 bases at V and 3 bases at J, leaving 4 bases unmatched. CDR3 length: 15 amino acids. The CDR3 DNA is TGTGCCAGCAGTCTAGCGGGAGAGAACTACAATGAGCAGTTCTTC. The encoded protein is CASSLAGENYNEQFF.

The CDR3 DNA sequence: TGTGCCAGCAGCTTAGACGGGGGCTACAATGAGCAGTTCTTC. It codes for CASSLDGGYNEQFF. V gene TRBV7-6 combines with J gene TRBJ2-1; D perhaps matches TRBD2 (6 bases). The CDR3 totals 14 residues. V lost 1 base to trimming and J lost 3 bases, with 7 bases between them. Looked up from germline, CDR1 is SGHVS and CDR2 is FNYEAQ.

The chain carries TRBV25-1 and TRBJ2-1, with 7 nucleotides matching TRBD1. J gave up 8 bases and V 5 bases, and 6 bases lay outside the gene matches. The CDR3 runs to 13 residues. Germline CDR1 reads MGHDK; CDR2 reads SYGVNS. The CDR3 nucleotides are TGTGCCAGCAGTAAAAGGGACAGCTATGAGCAGTTCTTC. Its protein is CASSKRDSYEQFF.

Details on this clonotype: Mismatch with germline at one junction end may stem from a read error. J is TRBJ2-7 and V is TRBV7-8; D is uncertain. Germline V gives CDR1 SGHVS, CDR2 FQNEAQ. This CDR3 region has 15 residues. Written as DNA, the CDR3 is TGTGCCAACAGCTTCCGCGGTGCAGTCACCTACGAGCAGTACTTC. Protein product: CANSFRGAVTYEQYF.

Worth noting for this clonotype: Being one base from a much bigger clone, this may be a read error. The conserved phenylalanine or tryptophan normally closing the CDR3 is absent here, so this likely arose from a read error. The CDR3 loop is CATSRGKGNTEAFS. DNA for the CDR3: TGTGCCACCAGCAGAGGCAAAGGGAACACTGAAGCTTTCTCT. This chain links TRBV15 with TRBJ1-1; D gene unclear. The V end was cut by 1 base, the J end by 1 base, with 7 bases between. The CDR3 is 14 residues long. The germline CDR1 and CDR2 sequences are LNHNV and YYDKDF (reference sequence).

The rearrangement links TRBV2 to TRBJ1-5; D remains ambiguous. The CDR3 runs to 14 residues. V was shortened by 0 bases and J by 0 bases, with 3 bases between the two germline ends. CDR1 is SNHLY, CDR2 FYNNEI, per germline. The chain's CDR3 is CASSEANSNQPQHF. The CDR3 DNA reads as TGTGCCAGCAGTGAAGCCAATAGCAATCAGCCCCAGCATTTT. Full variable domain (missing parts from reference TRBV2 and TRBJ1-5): EPEVTQTPSHQVTQMGQEVILRCVPISNHLYFYWYRQILGQKVEFLVSFYNNEISEKSEIFDDQFSVERPDGSNFTLKIRSTKLEDSAMYFCASSEANSNQPQHFGDGTRLSIL.

CDR3 DNA sequence: TGCAGTGCCAACCGCGGGAGCCCGGAGACCCAGTTCTTC. It yields the protein CSANRGSPETQFF. V usage is TRBV20-1 and J usage is TRBJ2-5, with 7 positions matching TRBD2. The J call may be mistaken, given a closer DNA end match to TRBJ2-1. Germline V gene lookup returns CDR1 DFQATT and CDR2 SNEGSKA (reference sequence). The CDR3 sequence is 13 residues long.

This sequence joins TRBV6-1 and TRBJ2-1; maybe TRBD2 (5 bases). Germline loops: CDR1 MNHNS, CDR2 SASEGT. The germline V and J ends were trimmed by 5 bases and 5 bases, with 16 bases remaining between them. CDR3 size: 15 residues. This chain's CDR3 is CASSPVEGLDNEQFF. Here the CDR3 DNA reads TGTGCCAGCAGTCCGGTCGAGGGATTAGACAATGAGCAGTTCTTC.

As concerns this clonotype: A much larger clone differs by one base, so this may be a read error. CDR3 DNA: TGTGCCAGCAGCTTCAGTGGAGGGGTCAATGGGCAGTTCTTC. Translated, it gives CASSFSGGVNGQFF. The gene calls are TRBV7-3 and TRBJ2-1; possible D gene TRBD2, 6 bases. Germline CDR1 SGHTA, CDR2 FQGTGA. This CDR3 is 14 amino acids long.

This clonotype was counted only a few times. The CDR3 reads CSARSSGSSYNEQFF. As DNA, the CDR3 is TGCAGTGCTAGATCTAGCGGGAGCTCCTACAATGAGCAGTTCTTC. The chain uses TRBV20-1 and TRBJ2-1; TRBD2 matches 10 bases. The germline V gene encodes CDR1 DFQATT and CDR2 SNEGSKA (reference sequence). The CDR3 is made up of 15 amino acids. The trim removed 2 bases at V and 0 bases at J, leaving 1 base unmatched.

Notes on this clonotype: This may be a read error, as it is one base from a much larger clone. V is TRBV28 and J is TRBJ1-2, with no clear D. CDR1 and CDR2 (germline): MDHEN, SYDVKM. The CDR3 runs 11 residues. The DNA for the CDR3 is TGTGCCAGCAGTTCTCACTATTGCTACACCTTC. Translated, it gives CASSSHYCYTF.

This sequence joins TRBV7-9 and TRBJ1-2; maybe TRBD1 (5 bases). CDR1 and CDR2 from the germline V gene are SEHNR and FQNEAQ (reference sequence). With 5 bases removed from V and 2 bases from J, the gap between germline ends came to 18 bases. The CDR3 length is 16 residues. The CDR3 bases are TGTGCCAGCAGCCCCAAGGACGGGGACCTCAACTATGGCTACACCTTC. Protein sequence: CASSPKDGDLNYGYTF. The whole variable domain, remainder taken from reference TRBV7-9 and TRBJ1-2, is DTGVSQNPRHKITKRGQNVTFRCDPISEHNRLYWYRQTLGQGPEFLTYFQNEAQLEKSRLLSDRFSAERPKGSFSTLEIQRTEQGDSAMYLCASSPKDGDLNYGYTFGSGTRLTVV.